The present entry profiles one T cell receptor beta chain with its context. These data come from a study of early T cells in non-severe SARS-CoV-2 infection. Germline CDR1 reads KGHSH; CDR2 reads LQKENI. The CDR3 is 15 residues long. V shed 3 bases and J 3 bases; nucleotides not matched to a gene: 5. TCRdb re-called the 5' RACE reads through MiXCR, storing one row per CDR3 protein. Seen here are some 57,000 distinct CDR3 sequences, 5.5% to 6.5% observed once, and the top ten hold 6% to 7%. This sequence joins TRBV18 and TRBJ1-1; 9 bases are shared with TRBD1. The sample comprised whole blood. The source of this sequence is an adult who was a healthcare worker with PCR-confirmed SARS-CoV-2 infection or an uninfected control (not recorded which). CDR3 in amino acids: CASSPLGTGHTEAFF. The DNA of the CDR3 is TGTGCCAGCTCACCCCTCGGGACAGGGCACACTGAAGCTTTCTTT.